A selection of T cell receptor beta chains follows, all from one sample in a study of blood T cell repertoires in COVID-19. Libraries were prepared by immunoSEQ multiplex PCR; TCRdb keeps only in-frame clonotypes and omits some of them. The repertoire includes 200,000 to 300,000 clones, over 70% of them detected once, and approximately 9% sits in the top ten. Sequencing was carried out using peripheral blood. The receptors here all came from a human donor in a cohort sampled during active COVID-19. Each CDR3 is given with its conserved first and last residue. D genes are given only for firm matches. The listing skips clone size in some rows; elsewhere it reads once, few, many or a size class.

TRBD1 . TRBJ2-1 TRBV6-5 CASRPGQGAGEQFF TGTGCCAGCAGACCCGGACAGGGGGCGGGTGAGCAGTTCTTC
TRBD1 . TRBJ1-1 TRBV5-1 CASSLASGGFNTEAFF TGCGCCAGCAGCTTGGCGTCAGGGGGATTTAACACTGAAGCTTTCTTT
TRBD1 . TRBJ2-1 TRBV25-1 CASSQDRGRRNEQFF TGTGCCAGCAGCCAGGACAGGGGGCGCAGAAATGAGCAGTTCTTC
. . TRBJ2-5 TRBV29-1 CSVEPGAEETQYF TGCAGCGTTGAACCTGGGGCGGAAGAGACCCAGTACTTC
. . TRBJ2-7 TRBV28 CASSSRRGSPGDEQYF TGTGCCAGCAGTTCTCGTAGGGGCTCCCCGGGGGACGAGCAGTACTTC
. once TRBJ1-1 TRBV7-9 CASSLVGARGNTEAFF TGTGCCAGCAGCTTAGTGGGGGCCCGGGGTAACACTGAAGCTTTCTTT
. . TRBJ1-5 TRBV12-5 CASGSDYSNQPQHF TGTGCTAGTGGTTCCGACTATAGCAATCAGCCCCAGCATTTT
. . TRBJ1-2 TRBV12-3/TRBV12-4 CASRQHNNYGYTF TGTGCCAGCAGACAACACAATAACTATGGCTACACCTTC
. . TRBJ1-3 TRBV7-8 CASSLTDGSSGNTIYF TGTGCCAGCAGCTTAACAGATGGGAGCTCTGGAAACACCATATATTTT
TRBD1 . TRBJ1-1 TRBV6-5 CASSYSGGSEAFF TGTGCCAGCAGTTACTCAGGGGGCTCTGAAGCTTTCTTT
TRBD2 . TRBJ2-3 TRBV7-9 CASSSWTSGTDTQYF TGTGCCAGCAGCTCCTGGACTAGCGGCACAGATACGCAGTATTTT
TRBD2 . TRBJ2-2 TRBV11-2 CASSEGTSRSGELFF TGTGCCAGCAGCGAAGGGACTAGCCGTTCCGGGGAGCTGTTTTTT
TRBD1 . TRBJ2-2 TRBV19 CASDRGQVGGELFF TGTGCCAGCGACAGGGGGCAAGTCGGCGGGGAGCTGTTTTTT
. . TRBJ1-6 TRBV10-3 CAISEILGHLMSPLHF TGTGCCATCAGTGAAATCCTCGGACACCTCATGTCACCCCTCCACTTT
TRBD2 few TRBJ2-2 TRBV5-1 CASSFRSDGRTGELFF TGCGCCAGCAGCTTCCGGTCAGACGGGAGGACCGGGGAGCTGTTTTTT
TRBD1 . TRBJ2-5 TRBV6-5 CASRTGGQETQYF TGTGCCAGCAGGACAGGGGGCCAAGAGACCCAGTACTTC
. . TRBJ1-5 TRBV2 CASSSVYSNQPQHF TGTGCCAGCAGTTCCGTTTATAGCAATCAGCCCCAGCATTTT
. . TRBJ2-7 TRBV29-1 CSVEGAKGQIYEQYF TGCAGCGTTGAAGGTGCGAAAGGACAGATCTACGAGCAGTACTTC